These 10 T cell receptor beta chains share one sample of origin, sequenced in a study of Ad26.COV2.S vaccination and SARS-CoV-2 variants. TCRdb's table, derived via immunoSEQ multiplex PCR, lists solely in-frame clones and lacks some. Of approximately 250,000 clones in the sample, around nine tenths are singletons; the top ten hold less than 3%. Noted treatment: approximately 18 received Ad26.COV2.S at low or high dose, single or two shots; about 5 received placebo; per-sample allocation not given. The samples date from day 63 after the first vaccine or placebo injection. The sequences come from peripheral blood, collected in a trial of Ad26.COV2.S vaccine versus placebo. The receptor source for this set is a person between 18 and 59 years old who received the Ad26.COV2.S COVID-19 vaccine or a placebo.

This clone has only one observation. The V and J genes are TRBV15 and TRBJ2-1; D possibly uses TRBD1 or TRBD2 (5 bases each). This CDR3 has 14 residues. The germline V gene has CDR1 LNHNV and CDR2 YYDKDF (reference sequence). V was pared by 8 bases and J by 1 base, with 12 bases between. This CDR3 is CATGPGPSYNEQFF. The CDR3 region has the DNA TGTGCCACCGGCCCGGGGCCTTCCTACAATGAGCAGTTCTTC.

The rearrangement joins TRBV4-3 to TRBJ2-5, with 9 bases identical to TRBD1. Germline CDR1 is LGHNA and CDR2 is YSLEER. V was pared by 4 bases and J by 5 bases, with 8 bases of the junction left unmatched. The CDR3 runs to 15 residues. CDR3 nucleotide sequence: TGCGCCAGCAGCCCCCGACAGGGGGGAGGGGAGACCCAGTACTTC. Residues: CASSPRQGGGETQYF.

The chain uses TRBV29-1 and TRBJ2-3, with 12 nucleotides matching TRBD2. This CDR3 contains 15 residues. Per the germline V gene, CDR1 is SQVTM and CDR2 is ANQGSEA. Trimming removed 5 bases from V and 0 bases from J; junction bases left unmatched: 3. The CDR3 loop is CSVKGLAGSTDTQYF. For the CDR3, the DNA is TGCAGCGTTAAAGGACTAGCGGGGAGCACAGATACGCAGTATTTT.

This rearrangement joins TRBV7-2 to TRBJ2-5; TRBD2 matches 13 bases. The germline V gene has CDR1 SGHTA and CDR2 FQGNSA. V lost 5 bases, J lost 2 bases, and 2 bases stayed unmatched. The CDR3 is made up of 15 amino acids. The CDR3 DNA follows: TGTGCCAGCAGCCCGGGACTAGCGGGGCAAGAGACCCAGTACTTC. Protein product: CASSPGLAGQETQYF. Complete variable domain (other parts from reference TRBV7-2 and TRBJ2-5): GAGVSQSPSNKVTEKGKDVELRCDPISGHTALYWYRQSLGQGLEFLIYFQGNSAPDKSGLPSDRFSAERTGGSVSTLTIQRTQQEDSAVYLCASSPGLAGQETQYFGPGTRLLVL.

This rearrangement joins TRBV4-3 to TRBJ1-2, with D possibly matching TRBD1 (6 bases). The CDR3 runs 14 residues. Between the trimmed V and J ends, which lost 0 bases and 7 bases, there was a span of 12 bases. Germline V gives CDR1 LGHNA, CDR2 YSLEER. As DNA, the CDR3 is TGCGCCAGCAGCCAAGACAGGGGATTTGGTGGCTACACCTTC. Amino acids: CASSQDRGFGGYTF.

The rearrangement uses TRBV11-2 and TRBJ2-4, with TRBD1 as a possible D gene (6 bases). Germline assignment: CDR1 SGHAT and CDR2 FQNNGV. The CDR3 totals 13 residues. V gave up 5 bases and J gave up 6 bases, with 11 bases separating them. CDR3 nucleotide sequence: TGTGCCAGCAGCCCACAGGGCGGAAACATTCAGTACTTC. This codes for CASSPQGGNIQYF.

This chain joins TRBV5-5 and TRBJ2-3; possibly TRBD1 for D (6 bases). The ends were cut back, 4 bases at V and 4 bases at J, with 10 bases in the middle. Germline lookup yields CDR1 SGHKS and CDR2 YYEKEE (reference sequence). The CDR3 has 13 residues. The CDR3 sequence: CASSREGADTQYF. The CDR3 nucleotides read TGTGCCAGCAGCCGAGAGGGGGCAGATACGCAGTATTTT.

The CDR3: CASSPPSLNNEQFF. Here the CDR3 DNA reads TGTGCCAGCTCACCACCGAGTCTGAACAATGAGCAGTTCTTC. The J gene is TRBJ2-1, the V gene TRBV18; D is unresolved. Looked up from germline, CDR1 is KGHSH and CDR2 is LQKENI. The V and J ends lost 0 bases and 5 bases respectively, with 8 bases between them. This CDR3 comprises 14 residues. The variable domain in full, completed from reference TRBV18 and TRBJ2-1, reads NAGVMQNPRHLVRRRGQEARLRCSPMKGHSHVYWYRQLPEEGLKFMVYLQKENIIDESGMPKERFSAEFPKEGPSILRIQQVVRGDSAAYFCASSPPSLNNEQFFGPGTRLTVL.

J is TRBJ2-7 and V is TRBV5-4; no clear D. CDR1 and CDR2 (germline): SGHNT, YYREEE (reference sequence). The V gene lost 2 bases and the J gene lost 5 bases, with 11 bases spanning the gap. The CDR3 is 13 residues long. The CDR3 loop reads CASSFSEYNEQYF. CDR3 bases: TGTGCCAGCAGCTTCAGTGAGTATAACGAGCAGTACTTC.

This sequence joins TRBV30 and TRBJ2-1; D perhaps matches TRBD2 (6 bases). This CDR3 contains 14 residues. V gave up 4 bases and J gave up 8 bases, with 18 bases separating them. Germline loops: CDR1 GTSNPN, CDR2 SVGIG (reference sequence). Here the CDR3 reads CAWNAGTGRDEQFF. In DNA, the CDR3 is TGTGCCTGGAACGCCGGGACTGGTCGGGATGAGCAGTTCTTC.